This record covers a single T cell receptor (beta chain). What it binds is unknown. Germline CDR1 and CDR2: SGDLS and YYNGEE. The CDR3 is 16 amino acids. V dropped 1 base and J dropped 0 bases, with 8 bases sitting between them. Produced via immunoSEQ multiplex PCR; TCRdb's table is partial and in-frame only. The sample lists more than 25,000 clones, approximately 85% seen once, with approximately 4% in the top ten. These data belong to a study of T cells in localized non-small cell lung cancer. Findings and caveats of the study: Tumor showed lower T cell clonality than uninvolved adjacent lung, where it was highest. Because researchers sequenced only one region of the tumor, heterogeneity is still possible. Among the top 100 tumor clones, a median approximately 55 appeared in adjacent lung. Longer survival (overall) was linked to higher T cell density in blood.

Sequenced here: peripheral blood, sampled before any cancer treatment. The chain uses TRBV9 and TRBJ2-6; D gene uncertain. This receptor was taken from a woman aged 40-75 years with stage I lung adenocarcinoma. The CDR3 reads CASSVTAGSGANVLTF. In nucleotides, the CDR3 is TGTGCCAGCAGCGTAACGGCTGGCTCTGGGGCCAACGTCCTGACTTTC.